This TCR beta chain was identified in a study of T cell clones after liver transplantation. For the study at large: Liver transplant recipients had immunosuppression withdrawal attempted within 2 years. TCRbeta sequencing after a pre-transplant mixed lymphocyte reaction identified graft-donor-reactive clones, later tracked in post-transplant blood.

TCRdb's table, derived via immunoSEQ multiplex PCR, lists solely in-frame clones and lacks some. Among over 90,000 clones listed, around 80% were seen once. V was trimmed by 8 bases and J by 5 bases, leaving 16 bases between them. The CDR3 sequence is 14 residues long. Germline CDR1 MNHEY, CDR2 SMNVEV (reference sequence). This receptor was taken from a human patient who received a liver transplant. These T cells may partly come from the graft donor. V and J are TRBV27 and TRBJ1-5; D is possibly TRBD1 (5 bases). The sequencing here drew on CD4+ T cells from blood, taken around 50 months after liver transplant. The CDR3 DNA reads TGTGCCAGCGGTTCAGGGAGGGTGTATCAGCCCCAGCATTTT. Protein sequence: CASGSGRVYQPQHF.